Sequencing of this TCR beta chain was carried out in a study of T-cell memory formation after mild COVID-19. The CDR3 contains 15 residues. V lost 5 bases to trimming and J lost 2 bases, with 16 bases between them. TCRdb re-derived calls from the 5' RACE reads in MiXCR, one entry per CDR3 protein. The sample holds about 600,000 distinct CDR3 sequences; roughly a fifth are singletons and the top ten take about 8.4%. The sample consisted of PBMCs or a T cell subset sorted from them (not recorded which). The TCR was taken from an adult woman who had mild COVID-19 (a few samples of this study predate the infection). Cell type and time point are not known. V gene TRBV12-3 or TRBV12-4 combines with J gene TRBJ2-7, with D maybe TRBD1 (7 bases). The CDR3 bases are TGTGCCAGCAGTGGCGGAGGGACAGCTACCTACGAGCAGTACTTC. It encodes CASSGGGTATYEQYF.